Given below is one T cell receptor (beta chain) in context. Its antigen remains unidentified. This record comes from a study of cytomegalovirus exposure and HLA in healthy donors. About the research overall: An early release of data contained about 85 million unique TCRs, which came from HLA-typed donors.

Regarding the study as a whole: It was assumed in the presence/absence analyses that sequencing depth was roughly uniform across donors. The authors confirmed in vitro that a few CMV-associated chains were specific for CMV antigens.

Vbeta (60) and Jbeta (13) primers were used in the PCR. Assay: immunoSEQ multiplex PCR; the TCRdb copy retains only in-frame clones and omits some. The top ten hold under 3% of the sample, which has over 150,000 clones, around 77% seen once. This TCR was recovered from a woman in her twenties or thirties in good health and CMV-seronegative. The sample was PBMCs.

The CDR3: CASSEAVFLEPYEQYF. CDR3 nucleotide sequence: TGTGCCAGCAGTGAAGCGGTCTTCCTGGAGCCTTACGAGCAGTACTTC. The V and J genes are TRBV6-1 and TRBJ2-7; D is uncertain. Germline values: CDR1 MNHNS, CDR2 SASEGT. This CDR3 is built from 16 residues. Deletions cut 0 bases from V and 4 bases from J, with 16 bases between.